A single T cell receptor beta chain is shown here with its context. What this receptor recognizes is not known. No clone much larger than this one lies a single base away; base qualities are absent. In total, 666 healthy bone marrow donors made up the cohort. At the time of sampling, every cohort member was nominally healthy, though immune exposures that went unrecorded were likely present. The donor was CMV seropositive and belonged to the group of a few hundred seropositive cohort members. A peripheral blood sample was collected from each donor, and TCR beta sequencing was performed on peripheral blood mononuclear cells. Genomic DNA was extracted from the blood cell samples with the Qiagen DNeasy Blood Extraction Kit. The entry originates in a study of cytomegalovirus exposure and HLA in healthy donors (dated by TCRdb to between 2016 and 2019). For the study in its entirety: In an earlier analysis of around 540 of the donors, roughly 300 Gb of sequence data and approximately 100 million unique TCR beta sequences from about 190 million T cells were reported. Of the 398 genotyped donors, about 84% fell in the genetic ancestry cluster associated with self-reported Caucasian donors. High-throughput TCR immunosequencing, statistical association of individual TCRs with disease status, and machine learning were combined to predict cytomegalovirus infection status. A separate validation cohort of over 95 different subjects was used in addition to the roughly 720-subject first cohort. Approximately 310 gigabases of sequencing data and 78 million or so unique TCR sequences were included in an early release covering about 700 HLA-typed donors. The study was designed to test whether signatures of past pathogen exposure could be identified by cataloging public T cell receptors. To decide whether each TCR beta V gene segment behaved as functional or pseudogenic, an earlier analysis of fewer than 750 of the donors relied on high-throughput TCR beta sequencing. On average, roughly 240,000 unique TCR beta nucleotide sequences were sequenced per donor among fewer than 500 genotyped donors of the cohort, with about 17% of those sequences being non-productive. Every repertoire in the discovery cohort had been generated on one and the same sequencing platform. A later genetic analysis took genome-wide SNP genotypes for about three fifths of the 666 donors and used that subset as a discovery cohort. Roughly five DR-DQ haplotypes were treated as single units for association and clustering because of strong linkage in the cohort. HLA typing included class I and class II loci at four-digit resolution. Using immunosequencing, the study profiled T cell repertoires from 500 to 800 subjects and related those repertoires to cytomegalovirus serostatus. In the later analysis, no new phenotypic data were used to find candidate immune exposures; instead, reliance was placed on TCR beta sequences and their occurrence across donors. The number of typed donors differed by locus: about 629-630 for A, B, C, DRB1 and DQB1; roughly 510 for DQA1; over 600 for DPA1; and some 450 for DPB1. Donor age, sex, ethnicity and CMV serostatus were collected together with the repertoire data. A later analysis re-examined previously published TCR beta repertoires from more than 550 donors and added high-resolution HLA genotyping to investigate patterns of TCR occurrence. Findings and caveats that apply to the study as a whole: While some public TCRs were present in many individuals, most TCR sequences turned up only very rarely across donors. Specific HLA alleles were associated with 16,951 TCR beta sequences at a false discovery rate of 0.05 in a later analysis. A later genetic analysis reported fewer N-insertions in productive TCRs among donors in an Asian-associated ancestry cluster than the approximately 700-donor mean. It was suggested by the authors that the approach could potentially be generalized to other disease states and immunological phenotypes. The 87-base-pair reads could not distinguish some IMGT-functional V segments, including TRBV6-2 and TRBV6-3, so those segments were excluded. The presence/absence analyses assumed that sequencing depth was roughly uniform across donors, and that assumption may not be true. CMV serostatus was the only immune exposure information available for the cohort. In a later analysis, HLA-associated TCR beta chains were found to be more clonally expanded and to have lower generation probabilities than equally common non-associated chains. A later analysis found that TCR association rates varied across HLA loci, with DRB1 alleles showing the most associated TCRs and HLA-C alleles the fewest. According to a later analysis, most CMV-associated TCR beta chains appeared to be HLA-restricted, and the HLA associations seemed to be driven largely by CMV exposure. Because HLA typing was missing for some donors at each locus, association tests included only the typed subset. Because counts were too low, fewer than 20 rarely observed V segments, including chromosome 9 orphons, were excluded from the earlier analysis of 587 of the donors. Strong co-occurrence of HLA alleles, especially DR and DQ, made assigning TCR associations to individual alleles difficult. V-gene and J-gene trimming of TCR beta chains was associated with a missense DCLRE1C variant in a later genetic analysis, and the association was replicated in an independent cohort. Cytomegalovirus status was reported to be diagnosed by the classifier with high specificity and sensitivity in both the original and validation cohorts. Linkage disequilibrium might explain the correlated functional status among segregating V segments, but an unknown experimental factor could not be excluded. In a later analysis, several top co-occurrence clusters were reported to appear linked to parvovirus B19, influenza, CMV and Epstein-Barr virus. Three of the identified cytomegalovirus-associated TCR beta chains were confirmed in vitro to be specific for cytomegalovirus antigens. In an earlier analysis of 587 of the donors, most TCR beta V segments appeared in productive rearrangements about 87% or about 30% of the time, broadly matching IMGT annotations. A total of 150 or so TCR beta chains were listed by the study as associated with cytomegalovirus. A further reported finding was that TCR beta sequences accurately predicted the HLA-A and HLA-B alleles for most subjects in the first cohort. In this cohort, only TCR beta chains were sequenced, and detectable features were limited by the absence of alpha or paired-chain data. A cluster of highly shared sequence variants was judged likely to represent a technical artifact of the sequencing pipeline.

Receptors were amplified or captured by the immunoSEQ multiplex PCR assay. For the multiplex PCR, a mixture combining 60 forward primers for TCR Vbeta segments and 13 reverse primers for TCR Jbeta segments was used. A multiplex PCR assay on genomic DNA amplified the CDR3 region of rearranged TCR beta genes. The amplified TCR beta libraries were sequenced on the Illumina HiSeq System as 87-base-pair reads. As for how the authors treated the data: A later analysis tallied 75 million to 95 million unique TCR beta chains across the 700 or so repertoires, and some 10 million of those chains were shared by two or more donors. Raw reads were error-corrected and collapsed into unique sequences by a nearest-neighbor algorithm in which closely related sequences were merged to remove PCR and sequencing errors. To assign V, D and J gene segments, CDR3 sequences were aligned to IMGT reference sequences. For a sequence to be retained, at least a six-nucleotide match to both a V gene segment and a J gene segment was required. Rearrangements were called productive when the CDR3 lacked stop codons and stayed in frame with V and J; all others were non-productive. CDR3 was defined by IMGT convention, running from the second conserved V-encoded cysteine to the conserved J-encoded phenylalanine. The earlier analysis of 587 of the donors excluded sequences that lacked an unambiguous match to a single V gene segment. In an earlier analysis of roughly 600 of the donors, a V segment was called functional when productive rearrangements were above 56.7%, and segregating when the standard deviation between donors exceeded 5%. A statistical classification framework was built to diagnose cytomegalovirus status from the catalog of TCR beta chain sequences. In a later analysis, V and J genes were assigned by comparing TCR nucleotide sequences against IMGT/GENE-DB human TR gene sequences. In a later analysis, CDR3 sequences and most-parsimonious VDJ recombination scenarios were assigned using the TCRdist pipeline. In a later analysis, every TCR beta chain was defined by the combination of its CDR3 amino acid sequence and its V-gene family, and reads without a unique V-gene family were dropped. A later analysis removed nearly 600 highly shared, low-generation-probability nucleotide sequences to deal with suspected cross-contamination and a sequencing artifact. In a later analysis, a clonal expansion index was calculated for each public chain from normalized within-repertoire ranks of inferred template counts. A later analysis computed generation probabilities with a VDJ recombination model fitted to out-of-frame rearrangements, and checked the results against IGoR. Hypergeometric tests were used in a later analysis to score TCR-TCR, TCR-HLA and TCR-CMV co-occurrence, with a repertoire-size bias correction applied to the TCR pairs. To estimate false discovery rates, a later analysis permuted the HLA or CMV assignments 20 times. In a later analysis, co-occurring TCRs were grouped using DBSCAN, with TCRdist sequence similarity added in when clustering inside HLA-allele-positive subsets. Co-occurrence clustering excluded repertoires with fewer than 30,000 or more than 120,000 public chains, plus five with anomalous nucleotide sharing. In TCRdb, the immuneACCESS table is reduced to in-frame sequences with V and J assigned. These tables do not hold every clone; where another copy was compared, an unresolved V gene accounts for under half, and the others remain unexplained. V, J and clone size are those of that table, while D and trimming were read from the DNA. Across this sample there are approximately 150,000 clones, with 77% seen only once. The ten largest clones add up to about 1.4% of the sample.

V is cut back by 5 bases and J by 3 bases, with 8 bases in the junction unmatched. The CDR3, from cysteine to phenylalanine, totals 15 residues. Only the CDR3 DNA is retained, 45 bases long and in frame from the first base. CDR1 and CDR2 were assigned from the germline V gene as SGHAT and FQNNGV. The receptor was isolated from a woman aged 30 to 39 in good health and CMV-seropositive. Recombination joined TRBV11-2 with TRBJ2-7, with TRBD2 matching 9 junction bases. Sequencing was carried out using PBMCs. The CDR3 region: CASSHGASGNYEQYF. The DNA is TGTGCCAGCAGCCATGGGGCTAGCGGGAACTACGAGCAGTACTTC.